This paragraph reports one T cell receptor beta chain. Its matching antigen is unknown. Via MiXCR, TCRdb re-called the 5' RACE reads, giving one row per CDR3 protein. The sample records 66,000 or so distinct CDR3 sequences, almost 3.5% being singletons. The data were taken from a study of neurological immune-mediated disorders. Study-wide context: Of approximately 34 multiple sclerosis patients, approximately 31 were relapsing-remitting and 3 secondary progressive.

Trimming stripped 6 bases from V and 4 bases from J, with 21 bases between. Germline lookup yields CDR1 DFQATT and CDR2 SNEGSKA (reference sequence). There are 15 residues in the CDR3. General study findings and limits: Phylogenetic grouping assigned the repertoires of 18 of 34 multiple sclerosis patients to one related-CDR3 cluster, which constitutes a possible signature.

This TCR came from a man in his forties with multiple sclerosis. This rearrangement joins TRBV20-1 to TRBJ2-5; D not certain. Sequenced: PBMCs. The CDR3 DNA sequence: TGCAGTGCGGAGATCATGGGTTTGGTCGGAGAGACCCAGTACTTC. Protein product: CSAEIMGLVGETQYF.